These 27 T cell receptor beta chains originate from one sample sequenced in a study of T cell responses to AZD1222 COVID-19 vaccine. Clones were read by immunoSEQ multiplex PCR, and TCRdb kept only the in-frame ones, dropping some. The table records about 86,000 clones, about 88% of them present only once. Sequencing used peripheral blood, obtained 28 days after the second AZD1222 dose. These receptors were taken from an adult who received the AZD1222 COVID-19 vaccine.

This clone was counted only a few times. In DNA, the CDR3 is TGTGCCAGCAGCCAAGAAGATCGGGTTTCCGGGGAGCTGTTTTTT. Translating gives CASSQEDRVSGELFF. V gene TRBV3-1 (or the pseudogene TRBV3-2) combines with J gene TRBJ2-2; D is unresolved. Trimming took 0 bases from V and 6 from J, leaving 11 bases between them. From germline, CDR1 is LGHDT and CDR2 YNNKEL (reference sequence). CDR3 length equals 15 residues.

This sequence joins TRBV18 and TRBJ1-3; no definite D call. Trimming cost V 2 bases and J 5 bases, with 10 bases left between them. The length of the CDR3 is 14 residues. CDR1 and CDR2 (germline): KGHSH, LQKENI. CDR3 sequence (DNA): TGTGCCAGCTCACCAGCGGGCCTCAGAAACACCATATATTTT. Translating gives CASSPAGLRNTIYF.

V is TRBV4-1 and J is TRBJ2-3; D is uncertain. Trimming stripped 0 bases from V and 2 bases from J, with 15 bases between. This CDR3 region has 17 residues. Germline loops: CDR1 MGHRA, CDR2 YSYEKL. The CDR3 region is CASSQEVGSKLTDTQYF. The CDR3 nucleotides are TGCGCCAGCAGCCAAGAGGTGGGATCGAAGCTCACAGATACGCAGTATTTT.

This clone occurred many times. Other nucleotide sequences in the sample specify the same CDR3. The chain joins TRBV18 to TRBJ1-6; 7 nucleotides align to TRBD1. V lost 2 bases, J lost 7 bases, and 2 bases stayed unmatched. This CDR3 is built from 14 residues. CDR1 is KGHSH, CDR2 LQKENI, per germline. In DNA, the CDR3 is TGTGCCAGCTCACCAGCGGGACAGAATTCACCCCTCCACTTT. It encodes CASSPAGQNSPLHF.

V is TRBV2 and J is TRBJ2-3; 9 bases match TRBD2. The germline V gene encodes CDR1 SNHLY and CDR2 FYNNEI. Trimming took 6 bases from V and 3 from J; bases not matched to a gene: 13. The CDR3 consists of 17 residues. The CDR3 nucleotides read TGTGCCAGCAGCCTACCCGCGGGAGGGGGCGCGACAGATACGCAGTATTTT. This codes for CASSLPAGGGATDTQYF.

The chain is built from TRBV27 and TRBJ1-2, with D perhaps TRBD1 (6 bases). The germline V gene encodes CDR1 MNHEY and CDR2 SMNVEV (reference sequence). Deletions cut 2 bases from V and 2 bases from J, with 12 bases between. This CDR3 contains 15 residues. The DNA for the CDR3 is TGTGCCAGCAGTTTAGAGGGCAGGGGAAACTATGGCTACACCTTC. Translating it yields CASSLEGRGNYGYTF.

The gene calls are TRBV4-3 and TRBJ1-2; possibly TRBD1 for D (5 bases). The CDR3 loop spans 14 amino acids. The V end was cut by 2 bases, the J end by 4 bases, with 11 bases between. The germline gives CDR1 LGHNA, CDR2 YSLEER. CDR3: CASSQTGTSYGYTF. The CDR3 DNA reads TGCGCCAGCAGCCAAACCGGGACCTCCTATGGCTACACCTTC.

This clone was seen a few times. The chain couples TRBV11-2 to TRBJ2-7; D is possibly TRBD1 (6 bases). The CDR3 contains 11 residues. V dropped 0 bases and J dropped 10 bases, with 7 bases sitting between them. The germline V gene has CDR1 SGHAT and CDR2 FQNNGV. The CDR3 loop is CASSLEGTQYF. CDR3 nucleotides: TGTGCCAGCAGCTTAGAGGGGACACAGTACTTC. The full variable domain, completed using reference TRBV11-2 and TRBJ2-7, is EAGVAQSPRYKIIEKRQSVAFWCNPISGHATLYWYQQILGQGPKLLIQFQNNGVVDDSQLPKDRFSAERLKGVDSTLKIQPAKLEDSAVYLCASSLEGTQYFGPGTRLTVT.

The rearrangement joins TRBV4-1 to TRBJ1-6, with TRBD1 as a possible D gene (5 bases). V dropped 0 bases and J dropped 9 bases, with 9 bases sitting between them. Germline CDR1 is MGHRA and CDR2 is YSYEKL. This CDR3 contains 14 residues. The CDR3 region is CASSQERGTSPLHF. As DNA, the CDR3 is TGCGCCAGCAGCCAAGAACGCGGGACTTCACCCCTCCACTTT.

The chain links TRBV30 to TRBJ2-2, with 8 bases fitting TRBD1. Trimming removed 2 bases from V and 1 base from J; junction bases left unmatched: 3. This CDR3 comprises 15 residues. Germline V gene sequence: CDR1 GTSNPN, CDR2 SVGIG (reference sequence). CDR3 in amino acids: CAWSPGQVNTGELFF. CDR3 nucleotide sequence: TGTGCCTGGAGTCCGGGACAGGTGAACACCGGGGAGCTGTTTTTT.

This rearrangement joins TRBV5-3 to TRBJ2-5, with TRBD2 as a possible D gene (5 bases). TRBV5-3 is reported as an ORF; its role is uncertain. V was shortened by 6 bases and J by 1 base, with 28 bases between the two germline ends. The CDR3 loop spans 19 amino acids. In DNA form, the CDR3 reads TGTGCCAGAATGCCCTCGGGGAAGGTGGCTGGCGTATGCCAAGAGACCCAGTACTTC. It translates to CARMPSGKVAGVCQETQYF.

The CDR3: CASSPTGLKNYGYTF. The CDR3 DNA sequence: TGTGCCAGCTCACCTACAGGACTAAAGAACTATGGCTACACCTTC. This sequence joins TRBV18 and TRBJ1-2, with D possibly TRBD1 on 5 matching bases. V shed 3 bases and J shed 2 bases, with 13 bases lying between them. The CDR3 is made up of 15 amino acids. Germline CDR1 KGHSH, CDR2 LQKENI.

The chain combines TRBV7-9 with TRBJ2-3; 9 nucleotides match TRBD2. CDR1 and CDR2 from the germline V gene are SEHNR and FQNEAQ (reference sequence). The CDR3 loop spans 15 amino acids. The V segment lost 4 bases and the J segment 0 bases; nucleotides outside the gene matches: 2. Here the CDR3 DNA reads TGTGCCAGCAGCTATACTAGCGGGAGCACAGATACGCAGTATTTT. Protein: CASSYTSGSTDTQYF.

V usage is TRBV5-1 and J usage is TRBJ1-4; 8 nucleotides line up with TRBD1. The J segment lost 5 bases and the V segment lost 4 bases, leaving 10 bases of the junction unmatched. Germline values: CDR1 SGHRS, CDR2 YFSETQ. This CDR3 contains 16 residues. CDR3 loop: CASSAGSQGGNEKLFF. The CDR3 DNA is TGCGCCAGCAGCGCGGGATCACAGGGGGGGAATGAAAAACTGTTTTTT.

V gene TRBV19 combines with J gene TRBJ1-5; TRBD1 matches 8 bases. Per germline, CDR1 LNHDA and CDR2 SQIVND (reference sequence). The CDR3 totals 16 residues. Trimming cost V 3 bases and J 1 base; bases outside gene matches: 5. DNA of the CDR3: TGTGCCAGTAGTATGACAGGGGTGGAGAGCAATCAGCCCCAGCATTTT. It yields the protein CASSMTGVESNQPQHF.

This clone was detected a few times. J is TRBJ2-7 and V is TRBV25-1, with a weak D call TRBD1 (5 bases). This CDR3 contains 13 residues. The germline V and J ends were trimmed by 4 bases and 2 bases, with 9 bases remaining between them. The germline V gene has CDR1 MGHDK and CDR2 SYGVNS. CDR3 sequence (DNA): TGTGCCAGCAGTGTTCCAGGGACCTACGAGCAGTACTTC. This gives the protein CASSVPGTYEQYF.

The genes are TRBV7-2 and TRBJ2-7; the D gene is possibly TRBD1 (5 bases). V lost 7 bases and J lost 2, with 12 bases in between. Germline CDR1 SGHTA, CDR2 FQGNSA. The CDR3 runs to 13 residues. The CDR3 bases are TGTGCCAGCAATCTTATAGGGGCCTACGAGCAGTACTTC. This codes for CASNLIGAYEQYF.

The chain has TRBV9 and TRBJ1-1; no clear D gene. The ends were cut back, 4 bases at V and 1 base at J, with 8 bases in the middle. This CDR3 is 13 amino acids long. The germline V gene has CDR1 SGDLS and CDR2 YYNGEE. This CDR3 reads CASSRGGNTEAFF. Written as DNA, the CDR3 is TGTGCCAGCAGCAGAGGTGGGAACACTGAAGCTTTCTTT.

This clone has just one count. The chain uses TRBV24-1 and TRBJ2-1, with D tentatively TRBD2 (6 bases). Germline-derived CDR1 and CDR2 are KGHDR and SFDVKD. Trimming shortened V by 3 bases and J by 8 bases, and 13 bases separated the two germline ends. The length of the CDR3 is 14 residues. The CDR3 loop is CATSDGPSVDEQFF. The CDR3 DNA reads TGTGCCACCAGTGATGGCCCTAGCGTCGATGAGCAGTTCTTC.

This chain connects TRBV27 to TRBJ2-7; D not resolved. CDR1 MNHEY and CDR2 SMNVEV come from the germline V gene (reference sequence). V lost 0 bases and J 3 bases, leaving 6 bases between the germline ends. This CDR3 spans 13 amino acids. The CDR3 DNA sequence: TGTGCCAGCAGTTTATCCACCGACTACGAGCAGTACTTC. Protein sequence: CASSLSTDYEQYF.

The chain employs TRBV19 and TRBJ2-1; a possible D gene is TRBD2 (7 bases). Trimming removed 5 bases from V and 2 bases from J, with 13 bases in between. Looked up from germline, CDR1 is LNHDA and CDR2 is SQIVND (reference sequence). CDR3 length equals 15 residues. The CDR3 DNA sequence: TGTGCCAGTAGTTCGGGGGGACAAACCTACAATGAGCAGTTCTTC. As protein: CASSSGGQTYNEQFF.

The chain employs TRBV6-6 and TRBJ2-2, with 9 positions matching TRBD1. The CDR3 totals 14 residues. Germline V CDR1 and CDR2: MNHNY, SVGAGI (reference sequence). J gave up 3 bases and V 10 bases, and 6 bases lay outside the gene matches. DNA of the CDR3: TGTGCCACCTTAGGGACAGGGTACACCGGGGAGCTGTTTTTT. As protein: CATLGTGYTGELFF.

The V and J genes are TRBV7-9 and TRBJ1-3; D not certain. Germline lookup yields CDR1 SEHNR and CDR2 FQNEAQ (reference sequence). The CDR3 totals 18 residues. Trimming took 5 bases from V and 0 from J, leaving 20 bases between them. CDR3: CASSEGPSVPFSGNTIYF. The CDR3 coding sequence is TGTGCCAGCAGCGAAGGACCGTCCGTTCCTTTCTCTGGAAACACCATATATTTT.

In this sample, this clone turned up a few times. The same CDR3 also results from other DNA sequences found in this sample. This sequence joins TRBV6-4 and TRBJ2-3; 7 bases are a match to TRBD1. The germline V gene encodes CDR1 MRHNA and CDR2 SNTAGT. Losses at the gene ends were 2 bases for V and 1 base for J; bases not matched to a gene: 0. This CDR3 region has 14 residues. CDR3 protein: CASSDGTGTDTQYF. CDR3 bases: TGTGCCAGCAGTGACGGGACAGGCACAGATACGCAGTATTTT.

The chain combines TRBV29-1 with TRBJ2-7; possibly TRBD1 for D (6 bases). The V end was cut by 1 base, the J end by 2 bases, with 9 bases between. Germline V gene data show CDR1 as SQVTM and CDR2 as ANQGSEA. The CDR3 sequence is 13 residues long. CDR3 coding DNA: TGCAGCGTTGAAGGGGACACACCCTACGAGCAGTACTTC. Its protein is CSVEGDTPYEQYF.

The chain employs TRBV6-5 and TRBJ2-1, with TRBD2 identical over 8 bases. Trimming cost V 4 bases and J 3 bases; bases outside gene matches: 5. The CDR3 runs 15 residues. Germline V gene sequence: CDR1 MNHEY, CDR2 SVGAGI. CDR3 bases: TGTGCCAGCAGTTTACTAGCGGAAAACTACAATGAGCAGTTCTTC. Its protein is CASSLLAENYNEQFF.

The chain carries TRBV10-3 and TRBJ2-3, with 11 positions matching TRBD2. The CDR3 is 15 amino acids. The V gene end was trimmed by 4 bases and the J gene end by 5 bases; junction bases not matched to a gene: 5. Per the germline V gene, CDR1 is ENHRY and CDR2 is SYGVKD. Here the CDR3 DNA reads TGTGCCATCAGTGGAACTAGCGGGAGTGTAGATACGCAGTATTTT. This translates into CAISGTSGSVDTQYF.